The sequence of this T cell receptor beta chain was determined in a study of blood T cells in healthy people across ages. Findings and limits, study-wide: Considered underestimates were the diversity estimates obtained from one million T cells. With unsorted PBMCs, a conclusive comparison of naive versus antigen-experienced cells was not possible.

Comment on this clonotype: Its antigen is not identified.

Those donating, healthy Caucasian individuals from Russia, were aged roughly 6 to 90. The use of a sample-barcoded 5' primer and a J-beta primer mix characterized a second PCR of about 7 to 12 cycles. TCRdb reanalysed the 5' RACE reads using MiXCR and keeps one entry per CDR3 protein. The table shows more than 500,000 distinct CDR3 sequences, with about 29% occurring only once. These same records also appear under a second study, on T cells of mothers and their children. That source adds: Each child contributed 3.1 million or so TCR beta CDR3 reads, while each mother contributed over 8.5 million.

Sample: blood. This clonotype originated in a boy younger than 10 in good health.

CDR3 in DNA: TGTGCCAGCAGCAACCGGGACGGGTCCTACAATGAGCAGTTCTTC. It encodes CASSNRDGSYNEQFF. The chain links TRBV27 to TRBJ2-1; D possibly uses TRBD1 or TRBD2 (5 bases each). The V gene's germline CDR1 is MNHEY and CDR2 SMNVEV (reference sequence). Trimming cost V 6 bases and J 1 base, with 13 bases left between them. CDR3 length equals 15 residues.